This paragraph reports one T cell receptor (beta chain). Its cognate antigen is unknown. The data originate from a study of human versus mouse CDR3 diversity and MHC coevolution. Looking at the study overall: Reported immunoSEQ sensitivity was one in 200,000 T cells, with reduced amplification bias. Study results and caveats: On average, humans showed more CDR3 deletions and insertions than mice. Humans had the largest estimated TCR beta repertoire, 1.5 million to 2 million clonotypes.

Method: immunoSEQ multiplex PCR; TCRdb's copy keeps in-frame clones and lacks some. The sample lists 60,000 or so clones, around 94% occurring once. Specimen: naive CD4+ T cells from blood. Noted subset: CD45RO-negative CD62L-positive naive CD4 T cells. The source of this sequence is a person in their sixties or seventies in good health.

CDR3 sequence (DNA): TGTGCCAGTAGTATACCCGACAGAGTCTATGGCTACACCTTC. Translating gives CASSIPDRVYGYTF. The V and J genes are TRBV19 and TRBJ1-2; the D gene is possibly TRBD1 (5 bases). V was cut by 2 bases and J by 4 bases, with 11 bases left in between. The CDR3 runs to 14 residues. Per the germline V gene, CDR1 is LNHDA and CDR2 is SQIVND (reference sequence).